This TCR beta chain was identified during a study of T cell repertoires in cytomegalovirus infection. Study summary: Both a matching HLA type and CMV infection were indicated by public TCR beta signatures. Study-level findings and limits: Ex vivo responses were dominated by HLA-C-restricted CMV-specific TCR beta clonotypes.

Using its own MiXCR run on the reads, TCRdb lists one record per CDR3 protein. The sample includes around 100,000 distinct CDR3 sequences, 20% to 25% seen only once; the top ten take about 39%. Points on this clonotype: Its antigen is not known.

V dropped 7 bases and J dropped 5 bases, with 20 bases sitting between them. The CDR3 sequence is 16 residues long. The sequence came from a human donor in good health (CMV status not recorded). Some clones in this sample may be carry-over from other donors' samples. This chain connects TRBV12-3 or TRBV12-4 to TRBJ2-2; tentatively, D is TRBD1 (5 bases). The specimen was CD8+ T cells from PBMCs. The DNA for the CDR3 is TGTGCCAGCACCCCCGCGACAGAAGGTTGGACCGGGGAGCTGTTTTTT. It yields the protein CASTPATEGWTGELFF.